This TCR beta chain was observed in a study of OX40 agonist ivuxolimab in advanced cancers. Germline assignment: CDR1 MDHEN and CDR2 SYDVKM. V lost 7 bases and J 2 bases, leaving 12 bases between the germline ends. This CDR3 contains 14 residues. Data came from immunoSEQ multiplex PCR; TCRdb stores just in-frame clones and leaves some out. The sample includes about 70,000 clones, around nine tenths of them seen just once. The V call is TRBV28, the J call TRBJ1-5, with D possibly matching TRBD1 (5 bases). The clonotype was recovered from an adult with an advanced solid tumor such as melanoma, head and neck, liver or kidney cancer. The sample consisted of CD4+ or CD8+ T cells sorted from blood, taken in a trial of the OX40 agonist ivuxolimab. The CDR3 DNA sequence: TGTGCCAGCATCCCACTGGGGGGCAATCAGCCCCAGCATTTT. Translating gives CASIPLGGNQPQHF.